A selection of T cell receptor beta chains follows, all from one sample in a study of Graves' ophthalmopathy and Graves' hyperthyroidism. TCRdb called the multiplex PCR reads again in MiXCR, with one record for every CDR3 protein. Among roughly 160,000 distinct CDR3 sequences, 39% were seen once, and the ten largest hold nearly 9%. Sequenced material: peripheral blood. Every receptor here comes from a man aged 30-40 years with Graves' ophthalmopathy. Both conserved end residues are part of each CDR3. A D gene is named only where the DNA matches it firmly. Part of the rows lack a size; the others show once, few, many or a class for expanded clones.

v_call: TRBV5-6; clone_size: .; j_call: TRBJ1-5; d_call: .; cdr3_nt: TGTGCCAGCAGCTTACAGGGATTTCATCAGCCCCAGCATTTT; cdr3_aa: CASSLQGFHQPQHF
v_call: TRBV7-2; clone_size: .; j_call: TRBJ2-7; d_call: TRBD2; cdr3_nt: TGTGCCAGCAGCTTATCCAGCGGGAGGCAATACGAGCAGTACTTC; cdr3_aa: CASSLSSGRQYEQYF
v_call: TRBV28; clone_size: many; j_call: TRBJ2-7; d_call: TRBD2; cdr3_nt: TGTGCCAGCAGTTCCCAGCGGGAGGGCCGTGGGGAGCAGTACTTC; cdr3_aa: CASSSQREGRGEQYF
v_call: TRBV5-1; clone_size: few; j_call: TRBJ1-1; d_call: TRBD1; cdr3_nt: TGCGCCAGCAGCCCACGGACAGGACAAACTGAAGCTTTCTTT; cdr3_aa: CASSPRTGQTEAFF
v_call: TRBV11-2; clone_size: many; j_call: TRBJ1-3; d_call: .; cdr3_nt: TGTGCCAGCAGCCCGCCAGGTTCCGGAAACACCATATATTTT; cdr3_aa: CASSPPGSGNTIYF
v_call: TRBV29-1; clone_size: many; j_call: TRBJ1-1; d_call: .; cdr3_nt: TGCAGCGTTGACCTCTCCGCGGCTTTCTTT; cdr3_aa: CSVDLSAAFF
v_call: TRBV4-2; clone_size: many; j_call: TRBJ1-2; d_call: .; cdr3_nt: TGTGCCAGCAGCCAAGTGGAATATGGCTACACCTTC; cdr3_aa: CASSQVEYGYTF
v_call: TRBV6-1; clone_size: .; j_call: TRBJ1-2; d_call: .; cdr3_nt: TGTGCCAGCAGTGGGGGCCAGCGTGGCTACACCTTC; cdr3_aa: CASSGGQRGYTF
v_call: TRBV28; clone_size: many; j_call: TRBJ1-5; d_call: .; cdr3_nt: TGTGCCAGCAGTTTCGTCCGGGATCAGCCCCAGCATTTT; cdr3_aa: CASSFVRDQPQHF
v_call: TRBV28; clone_size: few; j_call: TRBJ1-1; d_call: .; cdr3_nt: TGTGCCAGCAGTACCACCATGAACACTGAAGCTTTCTTT; cdr3_aa: CASSTTMNTEAFF
v_call: TRBV6-5; clone_size: many; j_call: TRBJ1-2; d_call: .; cdr3_nt: TGTGCCAGCAGTTACTCGAATAAACCAGGCTATGGCTACACCTTC; cdr3_aa: CASSYSNKPGYGYTF
v_call: TRBV19; clone_size: .; j_call: TRBJ2-5; d_call: .; cdr3_nt: TGTGCCAGCAGTTTCGCCGGAAAGGGGACCCAGTACTTC; cdr3_aa: CASSFAGKGTQYF
v_call: TRBV12-3/TRBV12-4; clone_size: many; j_call: TRBJ2-5; d_call: .; cdr3_nt: TGTGCCAGCAGTCCCGCGTGGACCCAGTACTTC; cdr3_aa: CASSPAWTQYF